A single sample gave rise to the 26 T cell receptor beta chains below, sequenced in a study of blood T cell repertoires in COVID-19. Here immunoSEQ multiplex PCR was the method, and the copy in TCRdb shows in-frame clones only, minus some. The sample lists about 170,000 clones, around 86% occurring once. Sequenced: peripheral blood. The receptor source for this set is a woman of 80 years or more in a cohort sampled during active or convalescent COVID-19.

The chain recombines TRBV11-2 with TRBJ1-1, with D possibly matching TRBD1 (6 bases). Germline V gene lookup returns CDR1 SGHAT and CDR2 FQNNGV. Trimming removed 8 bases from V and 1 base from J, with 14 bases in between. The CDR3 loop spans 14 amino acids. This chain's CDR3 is CASCEGGANTEAFF. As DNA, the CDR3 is TGTGCCAGCTGCGAAGGGGGGGCGAACACTGAAGCTTTCTTT.

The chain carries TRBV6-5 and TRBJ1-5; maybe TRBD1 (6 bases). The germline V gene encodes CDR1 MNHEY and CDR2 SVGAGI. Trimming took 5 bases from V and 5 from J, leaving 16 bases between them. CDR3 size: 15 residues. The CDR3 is CASSKTGFVDQPQHF. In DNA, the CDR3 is TGTGCCAGCAGTAAGACAGGCTTTGTAGATCAGCCCCAGCATTTT.

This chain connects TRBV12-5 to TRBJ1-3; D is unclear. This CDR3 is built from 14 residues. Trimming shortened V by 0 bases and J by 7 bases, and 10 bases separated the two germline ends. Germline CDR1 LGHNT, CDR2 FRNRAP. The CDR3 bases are TGTGCTAGTGGTTTGGTCCGATCGGGGAACACCATATATTTT. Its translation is CASGLVRSGNTIYF.

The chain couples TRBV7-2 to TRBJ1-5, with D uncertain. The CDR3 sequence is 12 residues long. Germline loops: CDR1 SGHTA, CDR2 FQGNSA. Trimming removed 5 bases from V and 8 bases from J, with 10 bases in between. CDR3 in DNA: TGTGCCAGCAGCACCCGGAGGGAGCCCCAGCATTTT. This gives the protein CASSTRREPQHF.

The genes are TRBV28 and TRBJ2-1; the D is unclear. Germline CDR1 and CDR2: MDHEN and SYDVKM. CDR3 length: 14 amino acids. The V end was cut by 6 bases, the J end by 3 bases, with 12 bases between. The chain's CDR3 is CASSSVQVYNEQFF. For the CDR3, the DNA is TGTGCCAGCAGCTCAGTCCAGGTCTACAATGAGCAGTTCTTC.

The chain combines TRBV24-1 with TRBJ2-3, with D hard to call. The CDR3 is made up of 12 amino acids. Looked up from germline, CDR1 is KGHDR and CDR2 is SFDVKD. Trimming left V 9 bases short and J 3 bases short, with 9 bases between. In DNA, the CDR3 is TGTGCCACCCTCGATCGGACAGATACGCAGTATTTT. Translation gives CATLDRTDTQYF.

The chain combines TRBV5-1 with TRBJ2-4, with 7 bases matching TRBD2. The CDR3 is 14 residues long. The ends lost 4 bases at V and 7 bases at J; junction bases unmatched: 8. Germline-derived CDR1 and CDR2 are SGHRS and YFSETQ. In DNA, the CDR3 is TGCGCCAGCAGCCCGAGGTCAGCGGGGAACATTCAGTACTTC. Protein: CASSPRSAGNIQYF.

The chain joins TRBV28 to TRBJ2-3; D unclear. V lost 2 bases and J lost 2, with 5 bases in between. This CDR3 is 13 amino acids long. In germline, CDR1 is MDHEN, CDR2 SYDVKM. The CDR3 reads CASSLIDTDTQYF. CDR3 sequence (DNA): TGTGCCAGCAGTTTAATAGACACAGATACGCAGTATTTT.

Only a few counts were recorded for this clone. CDR3 bases: TGTGCCAGCAGCGCTGGACAGTCCAATCAGCCCCAGCATTTT. It encodes CASSAGQSNQPQHF. The V and J genes are TRBV9 and TRBJ1-5; D possibly corresponds to TRBD1 (6 bases). The V gene's germline CDR1 is SGDLS and CDR2 YYNGEE. The V and J ends lost 3 bases and 3 bases respectively, with 10 bases between them. The CDR3 totals 14 residues.

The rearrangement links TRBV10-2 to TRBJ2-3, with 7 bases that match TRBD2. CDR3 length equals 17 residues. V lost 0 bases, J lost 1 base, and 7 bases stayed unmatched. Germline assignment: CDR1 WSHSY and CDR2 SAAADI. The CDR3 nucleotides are TGCGCCAGCAGTGAGTCGAACGGGGGGTTCCGCACAGATACGCAGTATTTT. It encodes CASSESNGGFRTDTQYF.

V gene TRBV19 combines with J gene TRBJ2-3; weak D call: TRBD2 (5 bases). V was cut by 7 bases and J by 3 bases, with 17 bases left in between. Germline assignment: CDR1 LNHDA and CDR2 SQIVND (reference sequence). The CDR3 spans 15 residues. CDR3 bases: TGTGCCAGTACCAATCGTGAACGGGGTACAGATACGCAGTATTTT. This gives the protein CASTNRERGTDTQYF.

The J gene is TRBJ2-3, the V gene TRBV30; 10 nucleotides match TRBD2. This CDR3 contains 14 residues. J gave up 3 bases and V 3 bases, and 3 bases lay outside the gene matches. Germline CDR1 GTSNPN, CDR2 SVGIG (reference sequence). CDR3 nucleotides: TGTGCCTGGAGAGCGGGAGGGGGGACAGATACGCAGTATTTT. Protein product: CAWRAGGGTDTQYF.

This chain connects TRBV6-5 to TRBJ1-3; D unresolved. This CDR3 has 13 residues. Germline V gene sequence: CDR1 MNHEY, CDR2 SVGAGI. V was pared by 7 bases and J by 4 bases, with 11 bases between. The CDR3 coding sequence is TGTGCCAGCAAGGCACAGCGGGGAAACACCATATATTTT. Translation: CASKAQRGNTIYF.

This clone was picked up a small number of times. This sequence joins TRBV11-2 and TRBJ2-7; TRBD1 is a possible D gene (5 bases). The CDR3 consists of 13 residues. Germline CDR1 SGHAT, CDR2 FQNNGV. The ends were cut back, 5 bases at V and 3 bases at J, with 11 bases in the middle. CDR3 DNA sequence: TGTGCCAGCAGCGAAATTCAGGGCTACGAGCAGTACGTC. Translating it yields CASSEIQGYEQYV.

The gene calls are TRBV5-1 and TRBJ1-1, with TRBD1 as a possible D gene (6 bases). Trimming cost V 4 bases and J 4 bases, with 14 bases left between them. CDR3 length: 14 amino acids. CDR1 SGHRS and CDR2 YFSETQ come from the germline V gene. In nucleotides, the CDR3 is TGCGCCAGCAGCCCGGGAGGGGGAATCACTGAAGCTTTCTTT. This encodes CASSPGGGITEAFF.

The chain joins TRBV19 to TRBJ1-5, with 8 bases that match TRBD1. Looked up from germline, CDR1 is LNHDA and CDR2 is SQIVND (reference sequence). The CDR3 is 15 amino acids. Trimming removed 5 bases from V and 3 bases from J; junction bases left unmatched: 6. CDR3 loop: CASSPRTGTNQPQHF. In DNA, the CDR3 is TGTGCCAGTAGTCCCCGGACAGGGACCAATCAGCCCCAGCATTTT.

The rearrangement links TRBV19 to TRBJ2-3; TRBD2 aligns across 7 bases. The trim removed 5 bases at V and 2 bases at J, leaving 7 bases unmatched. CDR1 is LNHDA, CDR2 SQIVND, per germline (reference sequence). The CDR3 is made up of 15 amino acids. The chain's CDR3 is CASSQRTRPTDTQYF. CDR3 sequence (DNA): TGTGCCAGTAGTCAGAGGACTAGACCCACAGATACGCAGTATTTT.

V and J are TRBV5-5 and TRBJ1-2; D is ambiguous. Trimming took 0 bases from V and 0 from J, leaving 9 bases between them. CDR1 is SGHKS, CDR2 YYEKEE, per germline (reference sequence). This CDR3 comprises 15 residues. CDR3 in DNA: TGTGCCAGCAGCTTGGGGGCAGGCGCTAACTATGGCTACACCTTC. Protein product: CASSLGAGANYGYTF.

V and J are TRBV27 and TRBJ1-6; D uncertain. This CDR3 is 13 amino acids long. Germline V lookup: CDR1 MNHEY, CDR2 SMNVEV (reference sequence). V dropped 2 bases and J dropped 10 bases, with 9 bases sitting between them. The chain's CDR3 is CASSLEAGSPLHF. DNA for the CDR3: TGTGCCAGCAGTTTAGAGGCGGGCTCACCCCTCCACTTT.

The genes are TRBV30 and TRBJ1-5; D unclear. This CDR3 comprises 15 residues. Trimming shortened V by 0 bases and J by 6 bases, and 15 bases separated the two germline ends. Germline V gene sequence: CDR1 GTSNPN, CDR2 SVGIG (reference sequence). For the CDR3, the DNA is TGTGCCTGGAGTGTAGATTCCGGGTTGAGTCAGCCCCAGCATTTT. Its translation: CAWSVDSGLSQPQHF.

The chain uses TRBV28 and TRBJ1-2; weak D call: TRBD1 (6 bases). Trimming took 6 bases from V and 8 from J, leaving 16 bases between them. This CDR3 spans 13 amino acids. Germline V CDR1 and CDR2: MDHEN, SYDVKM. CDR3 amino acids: CASSPPGTRGYTF. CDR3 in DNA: TGTGCCAGCAGCCCCCCCGGGACAAGAGGCTACACCTTC.

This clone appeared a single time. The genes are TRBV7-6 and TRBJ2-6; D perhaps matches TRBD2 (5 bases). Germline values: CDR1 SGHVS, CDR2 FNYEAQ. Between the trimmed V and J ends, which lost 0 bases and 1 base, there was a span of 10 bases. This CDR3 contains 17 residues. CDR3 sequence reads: CASSLARGRSGANVLTF. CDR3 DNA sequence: TGTGCCAGCAGCTTAGCCCGGGGAAGGTCTGGGGCCAACGTCCTGACTTTC.

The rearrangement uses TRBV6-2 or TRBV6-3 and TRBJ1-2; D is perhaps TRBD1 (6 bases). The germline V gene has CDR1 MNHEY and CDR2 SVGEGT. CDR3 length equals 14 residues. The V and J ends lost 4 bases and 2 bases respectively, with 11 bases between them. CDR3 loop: CASSFTTGNYGYTF. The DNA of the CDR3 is TGTGCCAGCAGTTTCACAACAGGGAACTATGGCTACACCTTC.

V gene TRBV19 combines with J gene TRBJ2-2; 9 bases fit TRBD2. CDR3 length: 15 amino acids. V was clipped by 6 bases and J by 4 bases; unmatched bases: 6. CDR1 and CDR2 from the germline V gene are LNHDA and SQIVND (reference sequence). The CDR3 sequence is CASRTSGQVTGELFF. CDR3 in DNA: TGTGCCAGTAGGACTAGCGGTCAAGTCACCGGGGAGCTGTTTTTT.

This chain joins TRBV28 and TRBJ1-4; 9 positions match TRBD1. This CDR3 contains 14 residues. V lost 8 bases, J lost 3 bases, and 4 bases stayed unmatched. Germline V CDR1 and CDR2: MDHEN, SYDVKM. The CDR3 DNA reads TGTGCCAGCCAGACAGGGGGTCCTAATGAAAAACTGTTTTTT. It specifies CASQTGGPNEKLFF.

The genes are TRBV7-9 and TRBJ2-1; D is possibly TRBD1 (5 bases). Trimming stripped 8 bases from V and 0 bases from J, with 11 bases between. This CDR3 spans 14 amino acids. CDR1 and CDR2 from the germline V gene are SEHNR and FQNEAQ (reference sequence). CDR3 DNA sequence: TGTGCCAGCGTTAGGGGTGACTCCTACAATGAGCAGTTCTTC. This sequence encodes CASVRGDSYNEQFF.